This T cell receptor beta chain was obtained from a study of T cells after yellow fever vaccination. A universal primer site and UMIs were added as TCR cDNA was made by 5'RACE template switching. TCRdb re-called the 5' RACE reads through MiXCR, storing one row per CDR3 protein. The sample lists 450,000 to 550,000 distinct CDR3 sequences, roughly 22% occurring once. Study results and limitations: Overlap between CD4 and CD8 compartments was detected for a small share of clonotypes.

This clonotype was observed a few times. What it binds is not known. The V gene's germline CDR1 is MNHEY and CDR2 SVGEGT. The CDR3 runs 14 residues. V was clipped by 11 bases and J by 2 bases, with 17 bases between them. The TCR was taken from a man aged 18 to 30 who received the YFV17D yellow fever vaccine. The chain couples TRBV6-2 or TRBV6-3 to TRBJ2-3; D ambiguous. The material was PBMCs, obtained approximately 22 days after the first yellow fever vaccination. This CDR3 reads CAGSLGPDTDTQYF. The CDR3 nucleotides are TGTGCCGGCTCCCTAGGGCCTGACACAGATACGCAGTATTTT.